This section outlines one T cell receptor beta chain sequence together with its context. Antigen unknown. This entry comes from a study of tumour-infiltrating T cells in Burkitt lymphoma. Study background: Patients covered every epidemiological subtype of Burkitt lymphoma. Survival, overall and progression-free, tracked with productive clonality.

Germline V gene data show CDR1 as PRHDT and CDR2 as FYEKMQ (reference sequence). V shed 3 bases and J shed 10 bases, with 11 bases lying between them. This CDR3 is built from 12 residues. Study-level results: Several public clonotypes were shared across many Burkitt lymphoma patients.

Assay: immunoSEQ multiplex PCR; the TCRdb copy retains only in-frame clones and omits some. The table lists about 2,000 clones, roughly 15% of them singletons. Sequenced sample: tumor tissue from a relapse. The chain combines TRBV13 with TRBJ2-3; D perhaps matches TRBD1 (6 bases). This clonotype was obtained from a human donor with relapsed Burkitt lymphoma. The DNA of the CDR3 is TGTGCCAGCAGCTTTGGGGGCGGGTCGCAGTATTTT. This sequence encodes CASSFGGGSQYF.